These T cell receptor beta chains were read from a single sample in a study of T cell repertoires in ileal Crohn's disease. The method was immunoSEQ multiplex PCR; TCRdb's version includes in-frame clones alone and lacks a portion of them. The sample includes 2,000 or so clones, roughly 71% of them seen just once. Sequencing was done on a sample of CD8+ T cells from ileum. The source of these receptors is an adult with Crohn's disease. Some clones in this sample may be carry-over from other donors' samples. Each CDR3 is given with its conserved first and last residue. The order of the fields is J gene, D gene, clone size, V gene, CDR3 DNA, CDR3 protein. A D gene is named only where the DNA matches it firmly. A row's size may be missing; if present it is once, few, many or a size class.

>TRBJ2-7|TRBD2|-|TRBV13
TGTGCCAGCAGCTTAGGCGGGGGGGTAATTCACTACGAGCAGTACTTC
CASSLGGGVIHYEQYF
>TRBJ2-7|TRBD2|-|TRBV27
TGTGCCAGCAGTCCAGCCAGCCTAGCGGGAACCTCCTACGAGCAGTACTTC
CASSPASLAGTSYEQYF
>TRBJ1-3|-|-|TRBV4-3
TGCGCCAGCAGCCAAGACCGAAGCGAAAACACCATATATTTT
CASSQDRSENTIYF
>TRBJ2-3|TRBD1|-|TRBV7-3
TGTGCCAGCAGCTTGAGCCCGGGACAGGGCGGAACAGATACGCAGTATTTT
CASSLSPGQGGTDTQYF
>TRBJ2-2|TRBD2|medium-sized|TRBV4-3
TGCGCCAGCAGCCAAGGACTAGCGGGAGGCGGAAACACCGGGGAGCTGTTTTTT
CASSQGLAGGGNTGELFF
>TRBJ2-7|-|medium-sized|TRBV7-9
TGTGCCAGCAGACCGGACTTCCTAGGGAACGAGCAGTACTTC
CASRPDFLGNEQYF
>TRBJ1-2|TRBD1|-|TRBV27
TGTGCCAGCAGTTTAATATGGGACAGGGGGTCATTCGATGGCTACACCTTC
CASSLIWDRGSFDGYTF
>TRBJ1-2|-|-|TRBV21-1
TGTGCCAGCAGCCCCGGCAGGTTCGCACAGGGGTATGGCTACACCTTC
CASSPGRFAQGYGYTF
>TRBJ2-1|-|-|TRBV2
TGTGCCAGCATCCGATATGTGGCGGGAAGGGATGAGCAGTTCTTC
CASIRYVAGRDEQFF
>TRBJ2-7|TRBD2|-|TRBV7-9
TGTGCCAGCAGCGATGCGGGACTAGCGGTCCCCTACGAGCAGTACTTC
CASSDAGLAVPYEQYF
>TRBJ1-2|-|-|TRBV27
TGTGCCACACGGGTTAGTAATGGCTACACCTTC
CATRVSNGYTF
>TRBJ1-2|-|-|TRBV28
TGTGCCAGCAGTCCGTCCACCTTGACGGAGGAATATGGCTACACCTTC
CASSPSTLTEEYGYTF
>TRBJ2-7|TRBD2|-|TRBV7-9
TGTGCCAGCAGCTTAGTGGCTAGCGGGGCCCCCACCTCCTACGAGCAGTACTTC
CASSLVASGAPTSYEQYF
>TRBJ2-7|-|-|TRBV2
TGTGCCAGCTCGATCTACCGCGGGACCTACGAGCAGTACTTC
CASSIYRGTYEQYF
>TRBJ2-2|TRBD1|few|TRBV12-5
TGTGCTAGTGGTTTGGTACAGGGGGTCGGGGAGCTGTTTTTT
CASGLVQGVGELFF
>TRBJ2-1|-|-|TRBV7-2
TGTGCCAGCAGCTTAACTTCCCTTCTAGAGGGGGATAACAATGAGCAGTTCTTC
CASSLTSLLEGDNNEQFF
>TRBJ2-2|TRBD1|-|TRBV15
TGTGCCACCAGCAGCGACGGGACAGTCACCGGGGAGCTGTTTTTT
CATSSDGTVTGELFF
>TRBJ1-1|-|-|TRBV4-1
TGCGCCAGCAGCCGAACCCCACTTAGGAACACTGAAGCTTTCTTT
CASSRTPLRNTEAFF
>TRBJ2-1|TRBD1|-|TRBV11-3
TGTGCCAGCAGCTTTCCCTCCGGGACAGGGGTCAATGAGCAGTTCTTC
CASSFPSGTGVNEQFF
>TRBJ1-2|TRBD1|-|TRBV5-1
TGCGCCAGCAGCTCTCCGGGACAGGGCTACGGAGAGTATGGCTACACCTTC
CASSSPGQGYGEYGYTF
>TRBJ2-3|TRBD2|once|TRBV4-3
TGCGCCAGCAGCCAACGACTAGCGGGAGATTTCCTTGGCACAGATACGCAGTATTTT
CASSQRLAGDFLGTDTQYF
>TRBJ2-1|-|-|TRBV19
TGTGCCAGTAGTATAGATACCTCGCGGTGGCAGTTCTTC
CASSIDTSRWQFF
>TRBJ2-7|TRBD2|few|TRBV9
TGTGCCAGCAGCGCCGGGACTAGCGGCTACGAGCAGTACTTC
CASSAGTSGYEQYF
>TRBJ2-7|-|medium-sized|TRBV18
TGTGCCAGCTCAACAGGGGGGGGTACCTACGAGCAGTACTTC
CASSTGGGTYEQYF
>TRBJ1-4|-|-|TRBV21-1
TGTGCCAGCAGCAAAGCCCGGGGAACAGCGTCTAATGAAAAACTGTTTTTT
CASSKARGTASNEKLFF
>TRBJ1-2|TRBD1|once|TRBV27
TGTGCCAGCAGTCCATCACGGGACAGGGACTATGGCTACACCTTC
CASSPSRDRDYGYTF
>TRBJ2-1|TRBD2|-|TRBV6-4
TGTGCCAGCAGTGACTCGTCTAGCGGGAGGGATGAGCAGTTCTTC
CASSDSSSGRDEQFF
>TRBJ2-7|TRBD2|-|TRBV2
TGTGCCAGCAGTGGGGGGACTAGCGGGAGTAGAGCCTCCTACGAGCAGTACTTC
CASSGGTSGSRASYEQYF
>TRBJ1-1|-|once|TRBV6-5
TGTGCCAGCAGTTACTCGGGGGGAACTGAAGCTTTCTTT
CASSYSGGTEAFF
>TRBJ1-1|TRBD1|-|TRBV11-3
TGTGCCAGCAGCCCGGGACAGGGGACTGAAGCTTTCTTT
CASSPGQGTEAFF
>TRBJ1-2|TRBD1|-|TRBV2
TGTGCCAGCAGTGACACCGACAGGGTGGATGGCTACACCTTC
CASSDTDRVDGYTF
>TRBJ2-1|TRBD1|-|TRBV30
TGTGCCTGGAGTGTCCGGACAGGGAACAATGAGCAGTTCTTC
CAWSVRTGNNEQFF
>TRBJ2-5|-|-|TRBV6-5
TGTGCCAGCAGTTCAGGGTTTCAAGAGACCCAGTACTTC
CASSSGFQETQYF
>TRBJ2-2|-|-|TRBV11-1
TGTGCCAGCAGCTTAGAGAGGGAGGAGGCCGGGGAGCTGTTTTTT
CASSLEREEAGELFF
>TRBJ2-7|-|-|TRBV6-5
TGTGCCAGCAGTTACTCGCCGGAGGCCTACGAGCAGTACTTC
CASSYSPEAYEQYF
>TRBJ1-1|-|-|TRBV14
TGTGCCAGCAGCCACACTACGGGGGGGATTGAAGCTTTCTTT
CASSHTTGGIEAFF
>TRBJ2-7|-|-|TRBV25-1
TGTGCCAGCAGCAGCTACGAGCAGTACTTC
CASSSYEQYF
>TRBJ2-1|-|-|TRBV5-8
TGTGCCAGCAGCTTTCGCGGTGCGGGCAATGAGCAGTTCTTC
CASSFRGAGNEQFF
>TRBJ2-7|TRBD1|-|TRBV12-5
TGTGCTAGTGCCACAGACAGGGTTAGGTACGAGCAGTACTTC
CASATDRVRYEQYF
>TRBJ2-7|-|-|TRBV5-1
TGCGCCAGCAGCGGCGGGACGGTCCCCTCCTACGAGCAGTACTTC
CASSGGTVPSYEQYF
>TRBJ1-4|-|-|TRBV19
TGTGCCAGTAGTAAAGCAGCAACTACTGCAACTAATGAAAAACTGTTTTTT
CASSKAATTATNEKLFF